This T cell receptor beta chain came from a study of blood T cell repertoires in COVID-19. Generated by immunoSEQ multiplex PCR, the TCRdb table keeps only in-frame clones and is missing some. The data contain approximately 200,000 clones, 88% of them seen just once; the ten biggest clones take up about 4%. The CDR3 runs 18 residues. The germline CDR1 and CDR2 sequences are SEHNR and FQNEAQ (reference sequence). Unmatched junction bases numbered 7, after V lost 1 base and J lost 0 bases. The sequence came from a woman in her thirties with acute or convalescent COVID-19. The chain combines TRBV7-9 with TRBJ2-4, with 9 bases that match TRBD1. The sequencing sample was made of peripheral blood. The chain's CDR3 is CASSLERGQGLAKNIQYF. The CDR3 DNA follows: TGTGCCAGCAGCTTAGAACGGGGACAGGGCCTAGCCAAAAACATTCAGTACTTC.